A single sample gave rise to the 23 T cell receptor beta chains below, sequenced in a study of blood T cells in healthy people across ages (dated by TCRdb to the mid-2010s). Libraries were prepared through 5' RACE. The sequencing machine was an Illumina HiSeq 2500. A second PCR of about 7 to 12 cycles was performed with a sample-barcoded 5' primer and a J-beta primer mix. TCRdb reprocessing: public reads trimmed at Q25 with fastp, clones called with MiXCR, in-frame beta chains kept. Records with the same CDR3 protein are collapsed into one entry carrying the most frequent genes and DNA. The sample table lists fewer than 1.5 million distinct CDR3 sequences, approximately 38% of them with a count of one. The biggest ten clones account for approximately 7.9% of the sample. Material: blood. The origin of the receptors is a woman aged 18-30 years in good health.

V usage is TRBV7-2 and J usage is TRBJ2-7; the match to TRBD2 covers 7 bases. CDR1 and CDR2 from the germline V gene are SGHTA and FQGNSA. This CDR3 contains 15 residues. The J segment lost 7 bases and the V segment lost 4 bases, leaving 13 bases of the junction unmatched. CDR3 amino acids: CASSSHRDYDNEQYF. DNA for the CDR3: TGTGCCAGCAGCTCGCACCGGGACTACGACAATGAGCAGTACTTC.

The chain couples TRBV27 to TRBJ1-5; D gene ambiguous. Germline V gene data show CDR1 as MNHEY and CDR2 as SMNVEV (reference sequence). This CDR3 has 17 amino acids. Trimming stripped 6 bases from V and 0 bases from J, with 18 bases between. CDR3 nucleotides: TGTGCCAGCAGATTACCTCATAGACATAATAGCAATCAGCCCCAGCATTTT. Protein sequence: CASRLPHRHNSNQPQHF.

For the CDR3, the DNA is TGTGCCAGCAGCGTCGGAGGGACAGGGGAGTACTTC. The encoded protein is CASSVGGTGEYF. The chain joins TRBV7-9 to TRBJ2-7; TRBD1 matches 10 bases. V dropped 5 bases and J dropped 11; count of bases not matched to a gene: 6. The CDR3 is 12 residues long. CDR1 and CDR2 (germline): SEHNR, FQNEAQ (reference sequence).

This clonotype was counted between two and nine times. This sequence joins TRBV28 and TRBJ2-7; 10 bases agree with TRBD1. Germline CDR1 is MDHEN and CDR2 is SYDVKM. CDR3 length equals 16 residues. The ends lost 2 bases at V and 3 bases at J; junction bases unmatched: 7. The CDR3 sequence is CASSLIVRDRGYEQYF. The CDR3 nucleotides are TGTGCCAGCAGTTTAATCGTTCGGGACAGGGGCTACGAGCAGTACTTC.

The chain employs TRBV4-1 and TRBJ2-1, with 10 nucleotides matching TRBD2. The CDR3 covers 17 residues. Looked up from germline, CDR1 is MGHRA and CDR2 is YSYEKL. V was pared by 6 bases and J by 3 bases, with 11 bases of the junction left unmatched. The CDR3 loop is CASRLMTGLALYNEQFF. The CDR3 coding sequence is TGCGCCAGCAGACTAATGACGGGACTAGCGCTCTACAATGAGCAGTTCTTC.

In this sample, this clonotype turned up a few times. One end of the junction fails to match germline, which may point to a read error. The rearrangement uses TRBV30 and TRBJ2-4; TRBD2 might be the D (5 bases). The germline V gene has CDR1 GTSNPN and CDR2 SVGIG (reference sequence). This CDR3 has 12 amino acids. The CDR3 DNA follows: TGTGCCGGGAGTAACGCCAAAAACATTCAGTACTTC. Encoded protein: CAGSNAKNIQYF.

The chain links TRBV12-3 or TRBV12-4 to TRBJ1-2, with D possibly matching TRBD1 (5 bases). The germline V and J ends were trimmed by 6 bases and 4 bases, with 18 bases remaining between them. The CDR3 is 15 residues long. The CDR3 protein is CASSLRDGIIYGYTF. The CDR3 DNA reads TGTGCCAGCAGCCTCCGGGACGGGATTATCTATGGCTACACCTTC.

This clonotype was counted only a few times. V gene TRBV29-1 combines with J gene TRBJ2-5, with 7 bases lining up with TRBD2. V shed 7 bases and J 11 bases; nucleotides not matched to a gene: 13. CDR3 length equals 12 residues. The V gene's germline CDR1 is SQVTM and CDR2 ANQGSEA. CDR3 sequence: CSAGEGKNEQYF. In DNA form, the CDR3 reads TGCAGCGCCGGGGAGGGTAAAAATGAGCAGTACTTC.

The sample holds a few counts of this clonotype. The genes are TRBV4-1 and TRBJ2-1; unclear D gene. V lost 4 bases and J lost 5, with 15 bases in between. This CDR3 comprises 15 residues. Per the germline V gene, CDR1 is MGHRA and CDR2 is YSYEKL. The DNA for the CDR3 is TGCGCCAGCAGCCTCGGGCCCGAGCCCCACAATGAGCAGTTCTTC. Translation gives CASSLGPEPHNEQFF.

This clonotype was seen only a few times. The chain couples TRBV27 to TRBJ1-6; the match to TRBD1 covers 8 bases. Germline values: CDR1 MNHEY, CDR2 SMNVEV (reference sequence). J gave up 9 bases and V 8 bases, and 3 bases lay outside the gene matches. The CDR3 runs 12 residues. The CDR3 nucleotides read TGTGCCAGCGGACAGGGACTTTCACCCCTCCACTTT. It codes for CASGQGLSPLHF.

This clonotype was counted a few times. This sequence joins TRBV15 and TRBJ2-3; D gene unclear. The CDR3 has 16 amino acids. Deletions cut 4 bases from V and 2 bases from J, with 16 bases between. Per the germline V gene, CDR1 is LNHNV and CDR2 is YYDKDF (reference sequence). CDR3 region: CATSIGAELFTDTQYF. As DNA, the CDR3 is TGTGCCACCAGCATAGGCGCCGAACTTTTCACAGATACGCAGTATTTT.

V gene TRBV4-1 combines with J gene TRBJ2-1; TRBD2 matches 8 bases. This CDR3 contains 16 residues. Trimming removed 1 base from V and 7 bases from J; junction bases left unmatched: 9. CDR1 is MGHRA and CDR2 is YSYEKL in the germline V gene. This CDR3 is CASSQAGGPSGNEQFF. For the CDR3, the DNA is TGCGCCAGCAGCCAAGCGGGAGGGCCCTCAGGGAATGAGCAGTTCTTC.

This chain uses TRBV6-1 with TRBJ2-1; 10 positions match TRBD2. This CDR3 region has 19 residues. Germline V CDR1 and CDR2: MNHNS, SASEGT. V dropped 5 bases and J dropped 1; count of bases not matched to a gene: 14. CDR3 region: CASSIRPATSGFSYNEQFF. DNA of the CDR3: TGTGCCAGCAGTATCCGGCCCGCGACTAGCGGGTTTTCCTACAATGAGCAGTTCTTC.

This clonotype was seen a few times. The chain recombines TRBV7-2 with TRBJ2-1; 8 bases line up with TRBD2. Trimming removed 6 bases from V and 9 bases from J; junction bases left unmatched: 10. The CDR3 is 14 amino acids. The germline V gene has CDR1 SGHTA and CDR2 FQGNSA. The CDR3 nucleotides read TGTGCCAGCAGACAAAGCGGGAGCGGAGGTGAGCAGTTCTTC. Translation: CASRQSGSGGEQFF.

The chain combines TRBV12-3 or TRBV12-4 with TRBJ1-1; D is possibly TRBD1 (6 bases). V lost 0 bases and J lost 3, with 11 bases in between. The CDR3 runs 15 residues. The CDR3 nucleotides read TGTGCCAGCAGTTTAGCGCAGGGGTGGGACACTGAAGCTTTCTTT. Its protein product is CASSLAQGWDTEAFF.

This clonotype was found a few times. The J gene is TRBJ2-3, the V gene TRBV6-1, with D tentatively TRBD2 (6 bases). This CDR3 has 14 residues. Trimming took 6 bases from V and 6 from J, leaving 16 bases between them. Germline loops: CDR1 MNHNS, CDR2 SASEGT. The CDR3 DNA follows: TGTGCCAGCAGGGCCCAACTAGCTGGCGATACGCAGTATTTT. Translating it yields CASRAQLAGDTQYF.

The rearrangement uses TRBV21-1 and TRBJ2-1; the table gives TRBD1 as D, unverified against the DNA. TRBV21-1 is listed as a pseudogene. The CDR3 contains 15 residues. The DNA for the CDR3 is TGTGCCAGCAGCAATCCCCTCAGGATATACAATGAGCAGTTCTTC. This translates into CASSNPLRIYNEQFF.

At least ten counts were recorded for this clonotype. The rearrangement links TRBV5-8 to TRBJ1-5; D ambiguous. CDR1 is SGHTS and CDR2 is YDEGEE in the germline V gene. Trimming removed 4 bases at V and 5 bases at J, with 7 bases between. The CDR3 contains 12 residues. CDR3 nucleotides: TGTGCCAGCAGCGCTCAATATCAGCCCCAGCATTTT. Its protein is CASSAQYQPQHF.

This clonotype appeared a few times. The chain is built from TRBV12-3 or TRBV12-4 and TRBJ2-1, with D unresolved. V was pared by 5 bases and J by 10 bases, with 12 bases between. The CDR3 is 12 residues long. The chain's CDR3 is CASSPPGYEQFF. For the CDR3, the DNA is TGTGCCAGCAGTCCCCCGGGCTACGAGCAGTTCTTC.

The chain recombines TRBV11-2 with TRBJ2-5; possibly TRBD1 or TRBD2 for D (5 bases each). The germline CDR1 and CDR2 sequences are SGHAT and FQNNGV. V was clipped by 5 bases and J by 1 base, with 17 bases between them. The CDR3 is made up of 16 amino acids. The CDR3 loop is CASSPRGALAQETQYF. As DNA, the CDR3 is TGTGCCAGCAGCCCCCGAGGGGCGCTGGCCCAAGAGACCCAGTACTTC.

The sample holds a few counts of this clonotype. The chain has TRBV6-1 and TRBJ1-2, with a weak D call TRBD1 (5 bases). Germline CDR1 reads MNHNS; CDR2 reads SASEGT. V was shortened by 6 bases and J by 8 bases, with 13 bases between the two germline ends. CDR3 length: 12 amino acids. This CDR3 is CASRAGKEGYTF. The CDR3 DNA reads as TGTGCCAGCAGGGCAGGGAAGGAGGGCTACACCTTC.

The sample holds a few counts of this clonotype. This chain joins TRBV10-3 and TRBJ2-3; D is unresolved. V was trimmed by 8 bases and J by 2 bases, leaving 23 bases between them. The CDR3 is 17 amino acids. Germline CDR1 is ENHRY and CDR2 is SYGVKD. This CDR3 is CAISLEGVSVPTDTQYF. The CDR3 bases are TGTGCCATCTCCCTAGAAGGCGTCTCAGTTCCCACAGATACGCAGTATTTT.

This chain joins TRBV27 and TRBJ1-2; 7 bases agree with TRBD1. Germline values: CDR1 MNHEY, CDR2 SMNVEV (reference sequence). V dropped 5 bases and J dropped 4; count of bases not matched to a gene: 10. The CDR3 consists of 15 residues. The CDR3 here is CASSQDRLPAYGYTF. The CDR3 nucleotides are TGTGCCAGCAGTCAGGACAGGCTTCCCGCCTATGGCTACACCTTC.